What follows is one TCR beta chain and its context. Profiling relied on immunoSEQ multiplex PCR, and the TCRdb table lists in-frame clones only, not all of them. The sample holds 45,000 to 60,000 clones, around 74% seen once. This specimen belongs to a study of OX40 agonist ivuxolimab in advanced cancers. The germline V gene has CDR1 LGHNA and CDR2 YSLEER. This CDR3 spans 15 amino acids. Trimming removed 0 bases at V and 4 bases at J, with 11 bases between. This receptor was obtained from an adult with an advanced solid tumor such as melanoma, head and neck, liver or kidney cancer. The source material was CD4+ or CD8+ T cells sorted from blood, sampled in a trial of the OX40 agonist ivuxolimab. J is TRBJ2-3 and V is TRBV4-3; D is possibly TRBD1 (6 bases). CDR3 protein: CASSQEGAGPDTQYF. In DNA, the CDR3 is TGCGCCAGCAGCCAAGAGGGGGCCGGCCCAGATACGCAGTATTTT.